The 8 T cell receptor beta chains in this list originate from one sample, sequenced in a study of blood T cell repertoires in COVID-19. Repertoires were generated with immunoSEQ multiplex PCR, while TCRdb's copy carries only in-frame clones and drops some. The sample contains some 80,000 clones, less than 90% of which appear only once. The sequenced material came from peripheral blood. These receptors came from a man in his sixties with active or convalescent COVID-19.

The chain links TRBV6-2 or TRBV6-3 to TRBJ2-1, with D possibly being TRBD2 (6 bases). The CDR3 has 17 residues. V dropped 0 bases and J dropped 3 bases, with 15 bases sitting between them. The germline CDR1 and CDR2 sequences are MNHEY and SVGEGT. The CDR3 nucleotides read TGTGCCAGCAGTTACTCGGCAACCGGGGGTGTCTACAATGAGCAGTTCTTC. The encoded protein is CASSYSATGGVYNEQFF.

The chain carries TRBV14 and TRBJ2-2; D might be TRBD1 (6 bases). This CDR3 region has 14 residues. V lost 5 bases to trimming and J lost 2 bases, with 9 bases between them. Germline CDR1 SGHDN, CDR2 FVKESK. The CDR3 region has the DNA TGTGCCAGCAGCAGACAGGTTAACACCGGGGAGCTGTTTTTT. Translation gives CASSRQVNTGELFF.

The chain combines TRBV5-4 with TRBJ2-3, with 7 bases aligning to TRBD2. The CDR3 length is 16 residues. Trimming took 2 bases from V and 0 from J; bases not matched to a gene: 6. CDR1 is SGHNT, CDR2 YYREEE, per germline (reference sequence). The CDR3 bases are TGTGCCAGCAGCTTCAGACTAGCCGGTAGCACAGATACGCAGTATTTT. Its translation is CASSFRLAGSTDTQYF.

The V and J genes are TRBV5-5 and TRBJ1-6; 8 nucleotides match TRBD1. Trimming removed 0 bases from V and 10 bases from J; junction bases left unmatched: 6. Germline CDR1 reads SGHKS; CDR2 reads YYEKEE (reference sequence). The CDR3 has 15 amino acids. CDR3 nucleotides: TGTGCCAGCAGCTTGGGGACAGGGCTTAAATCACCCCTCCACTTT. Amino acids: CASSLGTGLKSPLHF. Variable domain in full (rest from reference TRBV5-5 and TRBJ1-6): DAGVTQSPTHLIKTRGQQVTLRCSPISGHKSVSWYQQVLGQGPQFIFQYYEKEERGRGNFPDRFSARQFPNYSSELNVNALLLGDSALYLCASSLGTGLKSPLHFGNGTRLTVT.

The chain couples TRBV9 to TRBJ2-1; 9 positions agree with TRBD2. This CDR3 comprises 15 residues. Germline V gene data show CDR1 as SGDLS and CDR2 as YYNGEE. The junction had 7 bases not matched to a gene; V was cut back by 1 base and J by 8 bases. CDR3 nucleotide sequence: TGTGCCAGCAGCGTACTGGATAGCGGGGGTGATGAGCAGTTCTTC. It is translated as CASSVLDSGGDEQFF.

This chain connects TRBV6-5 to TRBJ2-7; 7 nucleotides agree with TRBD1. Germline loops: CDR1 MNHEY, CDR2 SVGAGI. Trimming at V came to 6 bases and at J to 3 bases, leaving 8 bases not matched to a gene. CDR3 length: 14 residues. The CDR3 coding sequence is TGTGCCAGCAGGGCCGGGACAGCACACTACGAGCAGTACTTC. Translating gives CASRAGTAHYEQYF.

The genes are TRBV6-1 and TRBJ1-5; perhaps TRBD1 as D (6 bases). The germline gives CDR1 MNHNS, CDR2 SASEGT. Between the trimmed V and J ends, which lost 2 bases and 15 bases, there was a span of 14 bases. CDR3 length: 12 amino acids. This chain's CDR3 is CASSERDNRWHF. The CDR3 nucleotides are TGTGCCAGCAGTGAAAGGGACAACAGATGGCATTTT.

The rearrangement joins TRBV13 to TRBJ2-7; 10 nucleotides match TRBD1. V shed 1 base and J 5 bases; nucleotides not matched to a gene: 2. The CDR3 is 14 amino acids. Germline CDR1 and CDR2: PRHDT and FYEKMQ (reference sequence). The CDR3 loop reads CASSLADRGHEQYF. The CDR3 DNA reads TGTGCCAGCAGCTTAGCCGACAGGGGGCACGAGCAGTACTTC.